Detailed here is one T cell receptor beta chain. The antigen is not known. This entry is derived from a study of brain T cells in children with intractable seizures. Overall study findings and caveats: Pre- and post-surgery blood differed in depth, so pre-surgery absences may be undersampling. HCMV serostatus was not known, and viral specificity came from CDR3 similarity only.

The repertoire was sequenced with immunoSEQ multiplex PCR; TCRdb's copy has only in-frame clones and lacks some. The data show under 150,000 clones, with 90% to 95% seen just once and under 4.5% held by the top ten. The sequenced cases were selected for having the highest brain T cell transcript signatures. Pre-surgery treatment included at least one anti-epileptic drug. Trimming took off 10 bases at V and 2 bases at J, with 10 bases between the two ends. Germline loops: CDR1 SNHLY, CDR2 FYNNEI. The CDR3 extends over 12 amino acids. J is TRBJ2-3 and V is TRBV2; D gene ambiguous. The TCR was taken from a boy under two years old with hemimegalencephaly and intractable seizures. The sequencing here drew on peripheral blood, taken at surgery. The CDR3 sequence: CATEANTDTQYF. In DNA, the CDR3 is TGTGCCACCGAGGCAAACACAGATACGCAGTATTTT.